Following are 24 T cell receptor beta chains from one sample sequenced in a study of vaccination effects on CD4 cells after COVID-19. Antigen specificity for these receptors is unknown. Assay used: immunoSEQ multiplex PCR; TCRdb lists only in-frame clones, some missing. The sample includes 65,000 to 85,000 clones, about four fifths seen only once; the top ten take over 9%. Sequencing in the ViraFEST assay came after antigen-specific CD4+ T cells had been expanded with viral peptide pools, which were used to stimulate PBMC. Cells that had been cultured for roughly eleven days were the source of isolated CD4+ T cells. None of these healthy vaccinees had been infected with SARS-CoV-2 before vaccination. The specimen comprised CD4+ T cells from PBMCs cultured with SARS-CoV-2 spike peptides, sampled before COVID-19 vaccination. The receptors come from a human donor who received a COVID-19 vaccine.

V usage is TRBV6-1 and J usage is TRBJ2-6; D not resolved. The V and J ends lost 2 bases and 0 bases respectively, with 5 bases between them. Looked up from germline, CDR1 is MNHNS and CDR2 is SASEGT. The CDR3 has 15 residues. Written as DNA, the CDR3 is TGTGCCAGCAGTGAACATCCCTCTGGGGCCAACGTCCTGACTTTC. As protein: CASSEHPSGANVLTF.

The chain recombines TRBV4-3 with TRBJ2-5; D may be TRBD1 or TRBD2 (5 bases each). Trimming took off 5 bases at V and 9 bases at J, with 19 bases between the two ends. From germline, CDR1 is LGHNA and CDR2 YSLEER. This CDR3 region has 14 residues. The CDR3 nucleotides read TGCGCCAGCAGCGGACGGACCTCATTGGGGGCCCAGTACTTC. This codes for CASSGRTSLGAQYF.

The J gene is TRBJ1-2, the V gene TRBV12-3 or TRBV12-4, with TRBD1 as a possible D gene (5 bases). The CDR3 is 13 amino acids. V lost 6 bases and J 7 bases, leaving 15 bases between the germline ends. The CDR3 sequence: CASRDTLSAGYTF. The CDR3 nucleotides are TGTGCCAGCAGGGACACCCTTAGCGCTGGCTACACCTTC.

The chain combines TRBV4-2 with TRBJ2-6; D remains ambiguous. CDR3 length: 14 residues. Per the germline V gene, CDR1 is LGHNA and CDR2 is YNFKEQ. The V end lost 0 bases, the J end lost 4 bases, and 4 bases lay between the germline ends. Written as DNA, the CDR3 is TGTGCCAGCAGCCAAGATCCCGGGGCCAACGTCCTGACTTTC. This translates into CASSQDPGANVLTF.

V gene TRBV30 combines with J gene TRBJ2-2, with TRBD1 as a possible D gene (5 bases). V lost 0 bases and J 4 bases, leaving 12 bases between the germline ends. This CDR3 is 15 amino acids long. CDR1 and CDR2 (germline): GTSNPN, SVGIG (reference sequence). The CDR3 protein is CAWSVSTDRTGELFF. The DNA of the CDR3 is TGTGCCTGGAGTGTTTCGACAGACCGCACCGGGGAGCTGTTTTTT.

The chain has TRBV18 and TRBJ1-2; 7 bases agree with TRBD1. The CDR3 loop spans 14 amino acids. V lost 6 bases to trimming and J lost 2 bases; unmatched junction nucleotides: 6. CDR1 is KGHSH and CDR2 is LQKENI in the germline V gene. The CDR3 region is CASSQGGGNYGYTF. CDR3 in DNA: TGTGCCAGCTCCCAGGGGGGGGGAAACTATGGCTACACCTTC.

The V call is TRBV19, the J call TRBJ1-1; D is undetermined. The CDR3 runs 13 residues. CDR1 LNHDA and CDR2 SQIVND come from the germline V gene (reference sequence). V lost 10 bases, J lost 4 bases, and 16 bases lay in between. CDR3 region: CATTPPGGTEAFF. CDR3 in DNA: TGTGCCACCACGCCCCCAGGAGGCACTGAAGCTTTCTTT.

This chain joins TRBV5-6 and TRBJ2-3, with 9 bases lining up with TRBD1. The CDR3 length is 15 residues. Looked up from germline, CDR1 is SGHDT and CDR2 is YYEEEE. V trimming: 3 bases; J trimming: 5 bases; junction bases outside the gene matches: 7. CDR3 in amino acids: CASSWDRVKVDTQYF. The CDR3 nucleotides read TGTGCCAGCAGCTGGGACAGGGTTAAGGTAGATACGCAGTATTTT.

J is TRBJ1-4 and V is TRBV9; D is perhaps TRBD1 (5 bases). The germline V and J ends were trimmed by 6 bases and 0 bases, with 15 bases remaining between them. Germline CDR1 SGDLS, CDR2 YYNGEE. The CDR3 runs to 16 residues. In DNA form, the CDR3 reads TGTGCCAGCAATCCGGGACCCCGCGCAACTAATGAAAAACTGTTTTTT. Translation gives CASNPGPRATNEKLFF.

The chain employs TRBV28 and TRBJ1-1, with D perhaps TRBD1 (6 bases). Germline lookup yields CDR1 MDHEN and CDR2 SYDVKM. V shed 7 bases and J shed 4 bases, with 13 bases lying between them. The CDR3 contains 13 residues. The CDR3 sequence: CASNQGGGTEAFF. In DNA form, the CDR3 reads TGTGCCAGCAACCAGGGAGGGGGCACTGAAGCTTTCTTT.

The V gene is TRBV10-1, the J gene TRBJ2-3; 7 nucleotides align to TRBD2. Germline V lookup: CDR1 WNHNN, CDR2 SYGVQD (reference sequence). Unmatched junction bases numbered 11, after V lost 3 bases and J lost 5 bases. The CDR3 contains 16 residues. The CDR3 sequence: CASSDTSGLGIDTQYF. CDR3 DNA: TGCGCCAGCAGTGACACCTCCGGACTAGGTATAGATACGCAGTATTTT.

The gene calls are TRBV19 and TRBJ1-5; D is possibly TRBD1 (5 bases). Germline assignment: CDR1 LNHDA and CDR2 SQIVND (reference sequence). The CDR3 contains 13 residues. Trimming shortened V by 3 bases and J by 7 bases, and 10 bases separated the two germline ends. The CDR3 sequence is CASSMTAGQPQHF. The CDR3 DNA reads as TGTGCCAGTAGTATGACAGCCGGACAGCCCCAGCATTTT. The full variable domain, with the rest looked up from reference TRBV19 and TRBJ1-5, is DGGITQSPKYLFRKEGQNVTLSCEQNLNHDAMYWYRQDPGQGLRLIYYSQIVNDFQKGDIAEGYSVSREKKESFPLTVTSAQKNPTAFYLCASSMTAGQPQHFGDGTRLSIL.

In DNA, the CDR3 is TGTGCCAGCCTAGAGGGACGTAGTTGGTATGAGCAGTTCTTC. Protein sequence: CASLEGRSWYEQFF. The gene calls are TRBV6-5 and TRBJ2-1, with D perhaps matching TRBD1 or TRBD2 (5 bases each). Germline CDR1 reads MNHEY; CDR2 reads SVGAGI. The V end was cut by 8 bases, the J end by 8 bases, with 19 bases between. The CDR3 is 14 residues long.

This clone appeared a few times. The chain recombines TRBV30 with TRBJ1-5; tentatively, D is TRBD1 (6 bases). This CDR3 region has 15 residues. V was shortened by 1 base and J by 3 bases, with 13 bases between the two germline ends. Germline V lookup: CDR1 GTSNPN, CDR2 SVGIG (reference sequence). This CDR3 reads CAWSGIGQLNQPQHF. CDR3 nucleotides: TGTGCCTGGAGTGGAATCGGACAGCTCAATCAGCCCCAGCATTTT.

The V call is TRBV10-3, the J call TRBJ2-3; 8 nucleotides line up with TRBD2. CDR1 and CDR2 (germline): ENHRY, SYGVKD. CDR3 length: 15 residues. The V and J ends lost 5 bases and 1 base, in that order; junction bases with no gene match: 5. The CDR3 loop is CAISRVGGGTDTQYF. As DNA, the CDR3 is TGTGCCATCAGTCGAGTCGGGGGGGGCACAGATACGCAGTATTTT.

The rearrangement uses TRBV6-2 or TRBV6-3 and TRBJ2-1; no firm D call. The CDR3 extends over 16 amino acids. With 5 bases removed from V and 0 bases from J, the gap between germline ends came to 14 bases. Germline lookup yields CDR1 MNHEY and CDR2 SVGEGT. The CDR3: CASSTIRRSSYNEQFF. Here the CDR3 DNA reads TGTGCCAGCAGTACGATCCGACGGAGCTCCTACAATGAGCAGTTCTTC.

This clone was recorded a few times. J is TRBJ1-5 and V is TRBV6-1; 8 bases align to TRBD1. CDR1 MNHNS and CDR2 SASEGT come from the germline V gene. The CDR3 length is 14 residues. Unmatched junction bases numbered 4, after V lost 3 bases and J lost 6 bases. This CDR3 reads CASSDGQGSQPQHF. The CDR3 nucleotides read TGTGCCAGCAGTGACGGACAGGGAAGTCAGCCCCAGCATTTT.

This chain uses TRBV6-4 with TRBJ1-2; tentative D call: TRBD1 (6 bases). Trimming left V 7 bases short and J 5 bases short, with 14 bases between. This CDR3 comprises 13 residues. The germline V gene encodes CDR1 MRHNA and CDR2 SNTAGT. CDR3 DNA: TGTGCCAGCACCCACAGGGTGGGGTATGGCTACACCTTC. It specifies CASTHRVGYGYTF.

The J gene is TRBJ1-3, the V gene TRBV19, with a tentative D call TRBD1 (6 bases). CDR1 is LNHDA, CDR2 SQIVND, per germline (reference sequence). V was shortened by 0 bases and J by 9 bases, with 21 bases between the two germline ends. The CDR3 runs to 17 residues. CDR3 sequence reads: CASSIDGWTDLGGTIYF. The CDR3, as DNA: TGTGCCAGTAGTATAGATGGGTGGACAGACCTCGGCGGCACCATATATTTT.

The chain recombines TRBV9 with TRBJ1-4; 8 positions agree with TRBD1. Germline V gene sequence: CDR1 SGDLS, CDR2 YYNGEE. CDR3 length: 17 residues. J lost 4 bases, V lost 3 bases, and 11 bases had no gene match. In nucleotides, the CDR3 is TGTGCCAGCAGCGGGCGAGACCGGGACAGGTTTAATGAAAAACTGTTTTTT. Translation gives CASSGRDRDRFNEKLFF.

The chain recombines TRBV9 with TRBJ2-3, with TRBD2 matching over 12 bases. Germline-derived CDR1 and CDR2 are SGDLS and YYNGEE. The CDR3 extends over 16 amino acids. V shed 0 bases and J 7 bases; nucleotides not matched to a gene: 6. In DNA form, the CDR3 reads TGTGCCAGCAGCGTAGGCCCTAGCGGGGGGGCCTATACGCAGTATTTT. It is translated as CASSVGPSGGAYTQYF.

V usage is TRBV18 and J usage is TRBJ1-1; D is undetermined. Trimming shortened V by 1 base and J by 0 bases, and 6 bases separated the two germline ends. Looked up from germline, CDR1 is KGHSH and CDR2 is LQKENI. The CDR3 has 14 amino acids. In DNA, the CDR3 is TGTGCCAGCTCACCACAGGGTCTGAACACTGAAGCTTTCTTT. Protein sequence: CASSPQGLNTEAFF.

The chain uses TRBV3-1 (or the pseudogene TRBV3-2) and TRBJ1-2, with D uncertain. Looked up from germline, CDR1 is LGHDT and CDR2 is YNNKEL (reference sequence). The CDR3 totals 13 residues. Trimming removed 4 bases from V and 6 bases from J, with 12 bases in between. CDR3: CASSPYGTNGYTF. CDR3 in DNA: TGTGCCAGCAGCCCTTATGGTACCAATGGCTACACCTTC.

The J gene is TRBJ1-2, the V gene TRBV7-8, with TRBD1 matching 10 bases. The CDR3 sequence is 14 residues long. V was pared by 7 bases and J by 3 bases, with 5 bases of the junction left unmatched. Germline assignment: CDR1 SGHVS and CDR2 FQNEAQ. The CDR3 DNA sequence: TGTGCCAGCACCCTGACAGGGGGCGACTATGGCTACACCTTC. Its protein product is CASTLTGGDYGYTF.